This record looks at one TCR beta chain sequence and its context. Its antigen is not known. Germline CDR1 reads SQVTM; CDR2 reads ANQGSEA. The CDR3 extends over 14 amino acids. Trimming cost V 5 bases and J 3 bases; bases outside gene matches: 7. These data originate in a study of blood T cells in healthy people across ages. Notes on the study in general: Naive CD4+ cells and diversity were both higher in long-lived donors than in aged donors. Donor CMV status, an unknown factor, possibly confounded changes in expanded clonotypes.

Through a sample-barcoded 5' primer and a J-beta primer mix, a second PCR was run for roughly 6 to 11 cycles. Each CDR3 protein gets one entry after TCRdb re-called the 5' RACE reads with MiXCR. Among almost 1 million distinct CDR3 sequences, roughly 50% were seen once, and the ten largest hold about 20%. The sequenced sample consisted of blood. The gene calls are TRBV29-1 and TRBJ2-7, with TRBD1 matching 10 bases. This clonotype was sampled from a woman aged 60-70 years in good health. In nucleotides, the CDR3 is TGCAGCGTTCTAACGGGACAGGGGCGCTACGAGCAGTACTTC. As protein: CSVLTGQGRYEQYF.